This passage covers 22 T cell receptor beta chains from one sample sequenced in a study of blood T cell repertoires in COVID-19. Sequencing was performed with immunoSEQ multiplex PCR; in TCRdb, only in-frame clones are kept and a portion is missing. The profile covers tens of thousands of clones, with about nine tenths appearing a single time and around 5% taken by the ten largest. Sequencing was performed on peripheral blood. These receptor sequences come from a human donor in a cohort sampled during active COVID-19.

V usage is TRBV6-5 and J usage is TRBJ1-2; possible D gene TRBD1, 6 bases. The CDR3 sequence is 13 residues long. The V and J ends lost 5 bases and 6 bases respectively, with 13 bases between them. Germline V gene lookup returns CDR1 MNHEY and CDR2 SVGAGI. The CDR3 sequence: CASSPRGGHGYTF. As DNA, the CDR3 is TGTGCCAGCAGTCCCCGGGGGGGCCATGGCTACACCTTC.

The rearrangement links TRBV18 to TRBJ1-5; 9 bases are shared with TRBD1. V lost 4 bases to trimming and J lost 7 bases; unmatched junction nucleotides: 8. This CDR3 comprises 15 residues. Germline V gene sequence: CDR1 KGHSH, CDR2 LQKENI. This chain's CDR3 is CASSRGTGISQPQHF. The CDR3 DNA sequence: TGTGCCAGCTCACGGGGGACAGGGATTAGCCAGCCCCAGCATTTT.

The chain is built from TRBV14 and TRBJ1-2; tentatively, D is TRBD1 (5 bases). This CDR3 has 15 amino acids. Trimming took 1 base from V and 4 from J, leaving 13 bases between them. The germline gives CDR1 SGHDN, CDR2 FVKESK. CDR3 DNA: TGTGCCAGCAGCCAAGTGGGGGGAACCACCTATGGCTACACCTTC. Its protein product is CASSQVGGTTYGYTF.

The chain recombines TRBV19 with TRBJ2-4, with 7 bases that match TRBD2. The V segment lost 0 bases and the J segment 3 bases; nucleotides outside the gene matches: 5. Germline V gene sequence: CDR1 LNHDA, CDR2 SQIVND (reference sequence). The CDR3 contains 16 residues. The CDR3 DNA reads as TGTGCCAGTAGTATAGATCTGGAGCGGGGCAAAAACATTCAGTACTTC. It encodes CASSIDLERGKNIQYF.

The rearrangement uses TRBV5-1 and TRBJ2-3; TRBD1 matches at 8 bases. The CDR3 has 15 residues. Unmatched junction bases numbered 4, after V lost 2 bases and J lost 2 bases. Germline V CDR1 and CDR2: SGHRS, YFSETQ. CDR3 coding DNA: TGCGCCAGCAGCTTTCGGGACAGGACCACAGATACGCAGTATTTT. It specifies CASSFRDRTTDTQYF.

V is TRBV14 and J is TRBJ2-7; D might be TRBD1 (5 bases). CDR3 length: 13 amino acids. From germline, CDR1 is SGHDN and CDR2 FVKESK. Trimming stripped 3 bases from V and 7 bases from J, with 13 bases between. The CDR3 bases are TGTGCCAGCAGCCAGACAGAAATGAGTGAGCAGTACTTC. This codes for CASSQTEMSEQYF.

The chain links TRBV25-1 to TRBJ1-1, with D possibly TRBD1 on 6 matching bases. CDR1 and CDR2 (germline): MGHDK, SYGVNS. The V end lost 6 bases, the J end lost 0 bases, and 8 bases lay between the germline ends. CDR3 size: 13 residues. The CDR3 DNA follows: TGTGCCAGCAGCGGGACACTGAACACTGAAGCTTTCTTT. Its protein product is CASSGTLNTEAFF.

This chain links TRBV28 with TRBJ1-6, with 7 bases lining up with TRBD1. In germline, CDR1 is MDHEN, CDR2 SYDVKM. This CDR3 has 16 amino acids. The J segment lost 2 bases and the V segment lost 5 bases, leaving 6 bases of the junction unmatched. CDR3 DNA: TGTGCCAGCAGTGCCCGGGACAGCCCCTATAATTCACCCCTCCACTTT. This gives the protein CASSARDSPYNSPLHF.

V gene TRBV28 combines with J gene TRBJ2-1; 9 bases are shared with TRBD2. With V trimmed by 5 bases and J by 12 bases, 17 bases remained unmatched. This CDR3 contains 16 residues. Germline CDR1 is MDHEN and CDR2 is SYDVKM. The CDR3 spells CASSPIGVGSGRRQFF. The CDR3 DNA sequence: TGTGCCAGCAGTCCTATAGGTGTGGGTAGCGGGAGACGGCAGTTCTTC.

The V call is TRBV6-2 or TRBV6-3, the J call TRBJ1-2; 10 bases fit TRBD1. The length of the CDR3 is 15 residues. With 2 bases clipped from V and 7 bases from J, the junction kept 7 bases outside the gene matches. Per the germline V gene, CDR1 is MNHEY and CDR2 is SVGEGT. This CDR3 is CASSYGGTGAAGYTF. The CDR3 nucleotides read TGTGCCAGCAGTTACGGGGGGACAGGGGCGGCTGGCTACACCTTC.

This rearrangement joins TRBV5-5 to TRBJ2-7, with 7 bases aligning to TRBD1. This CDR3 spans 15 amino acids. Germline CDR1 SGHKS, CDR2 YYEKEE (reference sequence). V was pared by 3 bases and J by 2 bases, with 8 bases of the junction left unmatched. The CDR3 spells CASSYLRDRTYEQYF. CDR3 sequence (DNA): TGTGCCAGCAGCTACCTCCGGGACAGAACCTACGAGCAGTACTTC.

V gene TRBV4-1 combines with J gene TRBJ2-3; 8 nucleotides align to TRBD2. CDR1 and CDR2 (germline): MGHRA, YSYEKL. V gave up 4 bases and J gave up 1 base; unmatched junction bases: 4. The CDR3 consists of 15 residues. CDR3 protein: CASSRSTSGTDTQYF. DNA of the CDR3: TGCGCCAGCAGCCGGTCGACTAGCGGCACAGATACGCAGTATTTT.

The chain employs TRBV5-1 and TRBJ1-2; the D gene is possibly TRBD1 (6 bases). V was cut by 1 base and J by 1 base, with 8 bases left in between. Looked up from germline, CDR1 is SGHRS and CDR2 is YFSETQ. The CDR3 extends over 14 amino acids. CDR3 amino acids: CASSLQGNNYGYTF. For the CDR3, the DNA is TGCGCCAGCAGCTTGCAGGGGAATAACTATGGCTACACCTTC.

The chain links TRBV9 to TRBJ1-6; D is unclear. Germline loops: CDR1 SGDLS, CDR2 YYNGEE. This CDR3 region has 15 residues. Deletions cut 5 bases from V and 5 bases from J, with 14 bases between. For the CDR3, the DNA is TGTGCCAGCAGTTCCCGGGAGGGAAATAATTCACCCCTCCACTTT. Translated, it gives CASSSREGNNSPLHF.

The chain employs TRBV19 and TRBJ2-3; 10 bases agree with TRBD2. Germline lookup yields CDR1 LNHDA and CDR2 SQIVND (reference sequence). The CDR3 extends over 18 amino acids. V shed 5 bases and J 3 bases; nucleotides not matched to a gene: 14. For the CDR3, the DNA is TGTGCCAGTAGTGTACTAGCGGGGCTAAGGAGTGGGACAGATACGCAGTATTTT. Amino acids: CASSVLAGLRSGTDTQYF. Looking up the rest from reference TRBV19 and TRBJ2-3 gives the full variable domain: DGGITQSPKYLFRKEGQNVTLSCEQNLNHDAMYWYRQDPGQGLRLIYYSQIVNDFQKGDIAEGYSVSREKKESFPLTVTSAQKNPTAFYLCASSVLAGLRSGTDTQYFGPGTRLTVL.

This chain connects TRBV15 to TRBJ2-1; 12 bases align to TRBD2. The ends lost 0 bases at V and 0 bases at J; junction bases unmatched: 6. Germline V gives CDR1 LNHNV, CDR2 YYDKDF (reference sequence). The CDR3 length is 19 residues. The CDR3 DNA sequence: TGTGCCACCAGCAGAGAGGGACTAGCGGGCGGGAGCTCCTACAATGAGCAGTTCTTC. This codes for CATSREGLAGGSSYNEQFF.

The rearrangement joins TRBV28 to TRBJ2-1, with a tentative D call TRBD2 (5 bases). Per the germline V gene, CDR1 is MDHEN and CDR2 is SYDVKM. Trimming left V 6 bases short and J 5 bases short, with 11 bases between. The CDR3 is 13 amino acids. The CDR3: CASSSGEDNEQFF. CDR3 bases: TGTGCCAGCAGCTCCGGGGAAGACAATGAGCAGTTCTTC.

This rearrangement joins TRBV9 to TRBJ1-4, with D perhaps TRBD1 (5 bases). The CDR3 loop spans 13 amino acids. Trimming shortened V by 5 bases and J by 2 bases, and 7 bases separated the two germline ends. Germline values: CDR1 SGDLS, CDR2 YYNGEE. CDR3 amino acids: CASSGGTNEKLFF. The CDR3 DNA reads TGTGCCAGCAGTGGGGGGACTAATGAAAAACTGTTTTTT.

The chain combines TRBV18 with TRBJ2-5, with TRBD2 as a possible D gene (6 bases). The CDR3 has 18 residues. Germline CDR1 KGHSH, CDR2 LQKENI. The V end was cut by 2 bases, the J end by 5 bases, with 24 bases between. The DNA for the CDR3 is TGTGCCAGCTCACCAGGGCCGGGTCGCGGAGGGCCTTTCGAGACCCAGTACTTC. Amino acid sequence: CASSPGPGRGGPFETQYF.

V and J are TRBV6-5 and TRBJ2-5; 7 positions match TRBD1. The CDR3 is made up of 13 amino acids. Germline values: CDR1 MNHEY, CDR2 SVGAGI. J gave up 1 base and V 5 bases, and 1 base lay outside the gene matches. The CDR3 sequence is CASSRDSQETQYF. The CDR3 DNA sequence: TGTGCCAGCAGTCGGGACAGCCAAGAGACCCAGTACTTC.

The chain carries TRBV5-1 and TRBJ2-1; D is possibly TRBD1 (5 bases). CDR3 size: 15 residues. V was clipped by 0 bases and J by 3 bases, with 10 bases between them. Germline V CDR1 and CDR2: SGHRS, YFSETQ. The CDR3 coding sequence is TGCGCCAGCAGCTTGGAGGGGCGAGGCTACAATGAGCAGTTCTTC. It specifies CASSLEGRGYNEQFF. The full variable domain, its missing parts supplied by reference TRBV5-1 and TRBJ2-1, is KAGVTQTPRYLIKTRGQQVTLSCSPISGHRSVSWYQQTPGQGLQFLFEYFSETQRNKGNFPGRFSGRQFSNSRSEMNVSTLELGDSALYLCASSLEGRGYNEQFFGPGTRLTVL.

J is TRBJ2-3 and V is TRBV5-4; perhaps TRBD1 as D (6 bases). The V end lost 4 bases, the J end lost 7 bases, and 16 bases lay between the germline ends. Per germline, CDR1 SGHNT and CDR2 YYREEE (reference sequence). The CDR3 is made up of 14 amino acids. In nucleotides, the CDR3 is TGTGCCAGCAGCCCCAGACCGGACAGCAATACGCAGTATTTT. This sequence encodes CASSPRPDSNTQYF.